The 19 T cell receptor beta chains presented below share a single source sample, sequenced in a study of Graves' ophthalmopathy and Graves' hyperthyroidism. Researchers took RNA transcripts and amplified TCR beta CDR3 regions from them. Second-round multiplex PCR came after first-round RT-PCR with HTBI primers. MiXCR, run by TCRdb on the multiplex PCR reads, gives a single entry per CDR3 protein. The table lists tens of thousands of distinct CDR3 sequences, about 50% of them singletons. Sequencing was performed on peripheral blood. These receptors were collected from an adult man with Graves' ophthalmopathy.

The chain couples TRBV7-6 to TRBJ1-3; TRBD1 matches at 7 bases. Germline lookup yields CDR1 SGHVS and CDR2 FNYEAQ. There are 14 residues in the CDR3. Losses at the gene ends were 3 bases for V and 3 bases for J; bases not matched to a gene: 2. Written as DNA, the CDR3 is TGTGCCAGCAGCTTGGGACAGAGTGGAAACACCATATATTTT. Protein product: CASSLGQSGNTIYF.

There are many counts of this clonotype. The chain links TRBV29-1 to TRBJ2-5; the match to TRBD1 covers 7 bases. Per germline, CDR1 SQVTM and CDR2 ANQGSEA. The length of the CDR3 is 12 residues. The junction had 4 bases not matched to a gene; V was cut back by 2 bases and J by 7 bases. CDR3 sequence reads: CSVEPTGVTQYF. The CDR3 DNA follows: TGCAGCGTTGAACCTACAGGGGTGACCCAGTACTTC. The complete variable domain, with remaining parts taken from reference TRBV29-1 and TRBJ2-5, reads SAVISQKPSRDICQRGTSLTIQCQVDSQVTMMFWYRQQPGQSLTLIATANQGSEATYESGFVIDKFPISRPNLTFSTLTVSNMSPEDSSIYLCSVEPTGVTQYFGPGTRLLVL.

V is TRBV24-1 and J is TRBJ2-5; the match to TRBD2 covers 15 bases. The V and J ends lost 5 bases and 10 bases, in that order; junction bases with no gene match: 4. The CDR3 runs to 14 residues. From germline, CDR1 is KGHDR and CDR2 SFDVKD. The CDR3 is CATSGTSGRADQYF. CDR3 sequence (DNA): TGTGCCACCAGTGGGACTAGCGGGAGGGCAGACCAGTACTTC.

Worth noting for this clonotype: Lacking the conserved final phenylalanine or tryptophan, this CDR3 likely reflects a read error. The DNA is omitted, as the CDR3 cannot be located on it reliably, and the CDR3 follows TCRdb's listing. The chain carries TRBV7-3 and TRBJ1-3; the table's D call TRBD1 went unverified against the DNA. A total of 11 residues make up the CDR3, ends included. Germline V gene lookup returns CDR1 SGHTA and CDR2 FQGTGA. CDR3 amino acids: CASRGGQPYFS.

Note on this clonotype: A junction end diverges from the germline sequence, so it may reflect a read error. The chain carries TRBV20-1 and TRBJ2-1, with 9 bases lining up with TRBD2. The CDR3 is 17 residues long. Germline V gene lookup returns CDR1 DFQATT and CDR2 SNEGSKA (reference sequence). CDR3 residues: CGARDLGRLAVNNGQFF. CDR3 DNA: TGCGGTGCTAGAGATCTGGGACGACTAGCGGTTAACAATGGGCAGTTCTTC.

The V and J genes are TRBV9 and TRBJ1-1; the D gene is possibly TRBD1 (5 bases). With 0 bases removed from V and 5 bases from J, the gap between germline ends came to 8 bases. The CDR3 spans 13 residues. Germline assignment: CDR1 SGDLS and CDR2 YYNGEE. The CDR3 nucleotides read TGTGCCAGCAGCGTAGAGGGGTGGACTGAAGCTTTCTTT. Its translation: CASSVEGWTEAFF.

Judged by abundance, this clonotype is medium-sized. Here the CDR3 DNA reads TGTGCCAGTTGGCGAGGGAATGAGCAGTTCTTC. This codes for CASWRGNEQFF. This rearrangement joins TRBV25-1 to TRBJ2-1; perhaps TRBD2 as D (5 bases). This CDR3 is built from 11 residues. V was cut by 9 bases and J by 7 bases, with 10 bases left in between. The germline V gene encodes CDR1 MGHDK and CDR2 SYGVNS.

This clonotype has at least ten counts. CDR3 residues: CASSETGSAEAFF. The DNA of the CDR3 is TGTGCCAGCAGCGAAACAGGGAGCGCTGAAGCTTTCTTT. The chain carries TRBV7-6 and TRBJ1-1; D might be TRBD1 (6 bases). The CDR3 is 13 amino acids. CDR1 is SGHVS and CDR2 is FNYEAQ in the germline V gene. Trimming pared 5 bases from V and 6 bases from J, leaving 13 bases between.

The V gene is TRBV20-1, the J gene TRBJ2-7, with 7 bases fitting TRBD1. The CDR3 runs to 13 residues. Germline assignment: CDR1 DFQATT and CDR2 SNEGSKA (reference sequence). The V gene end was trimmed by 7 bases and the J gene end by 4 bases; junction bases not matched to a gene: 10. CDR3 loop: CSGMGQWVYEQYF. Written as DNA, the CDR3 is TGCAGTGGGATGGGACAGTGGGTATACGAGCAGTACTTC.

CDR3 amino acids: CASSLYVEGTQHF. Here the CDR3 DNA reads TGTGCCAGCAGCTTATACGTGGAGGGGACCCAGCATTTT. This chain joins TRBV7-8 and TRBJ1-5, with D possibly matching TRBD1 (5 bases). The V and J ends lost 2 bases and 11 bases respectively, with 13 bases between them. The CDR3 has 13 amino acids. Per germline, CDR1 SGHVS and CDR2 FQNEAQ.

This clonotype was recorded many times. This sequence joins TRBV6-6 and TRBJ1-3, with D hard to call. The CDR3 runs 15 residues. Per germline, CDR1 MNHNY and CDR2 SVGAGI (reference sequence). V was trimmed by 0 bases and J by 0 bases, leaving 6 bases between them. The CDR3 sequence: CASSYSAGSGNTIYF. The CDR3 DNA sequence: TGTGCCAGCAGTTACTCAGCAGGCTCTGGAAACACCATATATTTT.

The chain joins TRBV5-4 to TRBJ1-2; tentative D call: TRBD1 (5 bases). The V end lost 2 bases, the J end lost 8 bases, and 13 bases lay between the germline ends. The germline gives CDR1 SGHNT, CDR2 YYREEE (reference sequence). This CDR3 is built from 13 residues. The CDR3 loop is CASSLTQGHGYTF. CDR3 nucleotides: TGTGCCAGCAGCTTAACGCAGGGCCACGGCTACACCTTC.

The CDR3 sequence: CASSVGNTGDGYTF. For the CDR3, the DNA is TGTGCCAGCAGCGTAGGGAATACAGGGGATGGCTACACCTTC. The J gene is TRBJ1-2, the V gene TRBV9; 7 bases line up with TRBD1. Germline V gene lookup returns CDR1 SGDLS and CDR2 YYNGEE. The CDR3 consists of 14 residues. V was pared by 0 bases and J by 6 bases, with 5 bases of the junction left unmatched.

This clonotype came up many times. The rearrangement joins TRBV9 to TRBJ1-1, with 9 bases identical to TRBD1. The V and J ends lost 0 bases and 4 bases, in that order; junction bases with no gene match: 10. Germline V lookup: CDR1 SGDLS, CDR2 YYNGEE. This CDR3 contains 17 residues. CDR3 sequence reads: CASSVGLNRGLGTEAFF. CDR3 DNA: TGTGCCAGCAGCGTAGGGCTGAACAGGGGGCTGGGCACTGAAGCTTTCTTT.

The V call is TRBV19, the J call TRBJ1-4; a weak D match, TRBD1 (6 bases). The CDR3 is 13 residues long. The germline CDR1 and CDR2 sequences are LNHDA and SQIVND (reference sequence). With 0 bases removed from V and 7 bases from J, the gap between germline ends came to 6 bases. The chain's CDR3 is CASSIDRGEKLFF. DNA of the CDR3: TGTGCCAGTAGTATAGACAGGGGTGAAAAACTGTTTTTT.

This clonotype occurred many times. The chain carries TRBV9 and TRBJ2-2, with unresolved D. Trimming pared 0 bases from V and 0 bases from J, leaving 9 bases between. This CDR3 region has 16 residues. CDR1 SGDLS and CDR2 YYNGEE come from the germline V gene. The CDR3 DNA is TGTGCCAGCAGCGTAGCCACGACTGCGAACACCGGGGAGCTGTTTTTT. The encoded protein is CASSVATTANTGELFF.

Comments on this clonotype: Here the CDR3 omits its conserved ending phenylalanine or tryptophan, so a read error is the likely source. This chain connects TRBV9 to TRBJ2-3, with D possibly matching TRBD2 (5 bases). Germline V gene sequence: CDR1 SGDLS, CDR2 YYNGEE. With 0 bases removed from V and 4 bases from J, the gap between germline ends came to 15 bases. This CDR3 is 16 amino acids long. The CDR3 nucleotides read TGTGCCAGCAGCGTAGACGGGATTAGCGATGCAGATACGCAGTATCTT. Its protein is CASSVDGISDADTQYL.

V is TRBV3-1 and J is TRBJ1-1, with unresolved D. CDR1 is LGHDT and CDR2 is YNNKEL in the germline V gene (reference sequence). This CDR3 has 15 amino acids. The ends were cut back, 4 bases at V and 0 bases at J, with 12 bases in the middle. CDR3 coding DNA: TGTGCCAGCAGCCCGTATGAAACACTGAACACTGAAGCTTTCTTT. The encoded protein is CASSPYETLNTEAFF.

In regard to this clonotype: Its ends do not fully match the called genes, so a read error is possible. The chain couples TRBV5-6 to TRBJ2-3; either TRBD1 or TRBD2 may supply D (6 bases each). Germline V CDR1 and CDR2: SGHDT, YYEEEE. This CDR3 spans 15 amino acids. The CDR3, as DNA: TGTGCCGGCAGCTCGCGGGACACAAGCACAGATACTCAGTATTTT. This codes for CAGSSRDTSTDTQYF.